This is a list of T cell receptor beta chains from one sample in a study of cytomegalovirus exposure and HLA in healthy donors. The data were produced by immunoSEQ multiplex PCR, yet TCRdb's version contains in-frame clones alone and is incomplete. This table holds about 220,000 clones, 60% to 80% found once. The specimen was PBMCs. The source is a woman aged 30 to 39 in good health and CMV-seronegative. Both conserved end residues are part of each CDR3. The order of the fields is CDR3 length, V gene, J gene, clone size, D gene, CDR3 protein, CDR3 DNA. D genes are given only for firm matches. The size of a clone is reported for some rows only, either as once, few or many, or as a class for expanded clones.

CDR3 length: 12; V gene: TRBV14; J gene: TRBJ1-2; clone size: .; D gene: .; CDR3 protein: CASSQSGNGYTF; CDR3 DNA: TGTGCCAGCAGCCAGAGCGGAAATGGCTACACCTTC
CDR3 length: 15; V gene: TRBV28; J gene: TRBJ2-3; clone size: .; D gene: TRBD2; CDR3 protein: CASSLTSGGADTQYF; CDR3 DNA: TGTGCCAGCAGTTTAACTAGCGGGGGGGCAGATACGCAGTATTTT
CDR3 length: 15; V gene: TRBV5-6; J gene: TRBJ2-1; clone size: .; D gene: TRBD2; CDR3 protein: CASSSGLAGAAEQFF; CDR3 DNA: TGTGCCAGCAGCTCGGGACTAGCGGGAGCTGCTGAGCAGTTCTTC
CDR3 length: 12; V gene: TRBV6-6; J gene: TRBJ2-1; clone size: .; D gene: .; CDR3 protein: CASSYSGDEQFF; CDR3 DNA: TGTGCCAGCAGTTACTCAGGGGATGAGCAGTTCTTC
CDR3 length: 15; V gene: TRBV19; J gene: TRBJ2-7; clone size: few; D gene: TRBD2; CDR3 protein: CASRPRSGTYYEQYF; CDR3 DNA: TGTGCCAGTAGGCCGCGTAGCGGGACGTACTACGAGCAGTACTTC
CDR3 length: 12; V gene: TRBV29-1; J gene: TRBJ1-1; clone size: .; D gene: .; CDR3 protein: CSVVSTEAEAFF; CDR3 DNA: TGCAGCGTTGTGTCGACCGAGGCTGAAGCTTTCTTT
CDR3 length: 15; V gene: TRBV7-6; J gene: TRBJ1-6; clone size: .; D gene: .; CDR3 protein: CASSLVEGMGSPLHF; CDR3 DNA: TGTGCCAGCAGCTTAGTCGAGGGAATGGGTTCACCCCTCCACTTT
CDR3 length: 16; V gene: TRBV5-6; J gene: TRBJ1-2; clone size: .; D gene: .; CDR3 protein: CASSLRSTAGSFRYTF; CDR3 DNA: TGTGCCAGCAGCTTGCGGAGCACCGCGGGCTCGTTTCGCTACACCTTC
CDR3 length: 15; V gene: TRBV7-8; J gene: TRBJ1-3; clone size: .; D gene: .; CDR3 protein: CASSLASGMGNTIYF; CDR3 DNA: TGTGCCAGCAGCTTAGCGTCCGGGATGGGAAACACCATATATTTT
CDR3 length: 18; V gene: TRBV5-1; J gene: TRBJ2-3; clone size: .; D gene: TRBD2; CDR3 protein: CASSLARTSGEVTDTQYF; CDR3 DNA: TGCGCCAGCAGCTTGGCCCGGACTAGCGGGGAGGTCACAGATACGCAGTATTTT
CDR3 length: 13; V gene: TRBV19; J gene: TRBJ1-1; clone size: .; D gene: .; CDR3 protein: CASSISLSTEAFF; CDR3 DNA: TGTGCCAGTAGTATCTCCTTGTCCACTGAAGCTTTCTTT
CDR3 length: 13; V gene: TRBV5-1; J gene: TRBJ1-1; clone size: few; D gene: .; CDR3 protein: CASSLTRDTEAFF; CDR3 DNA: TGCGCCAGCAGCTTGACGCGGGACACTGAAGCTTTCTTT
CDR3 length: 16; V gene: TRBV15; J gene: TRBJ1-1; clone size: .; D gene: .; CDR3 protein: CATSRDPEFMNTEAFF; CDR3 DNA: TGTGCCACCAGCAGAGATCCCGAGTTCATGAACACTGAAGCTTTCTTT
CDR3 length: 10; V gene: TRBV29-1; J gene: TRBJ2-3; clone size: .; D gene: .; CDR3 protein: CSVMLDTQYF; CDR3 DNA: TGCAGCGTCATGTTAGATACGCAGTATTTT
CDR3 length: 13; V gene: TRBV27; J gene: TRBJ2-7; clone size: .; D gene: TRBD2; CDR3 protein: CASSFLAGERVYF; CDR3 DNA: TGTGCCAGCAGTTTTTTAGCGGGAGAGCGTGTGTACTTC
CDR3 length: 20; V gene: TRBV7-8; J gene: TRBJ2-1; clone size: .; D gene: TRBD2; CDR3 protein: CASSLMGGLAGKSSYNEQFF; CDR3 DNA: TGTGCCAGCAGCTTGATGGGAGGACTAGCGGGGAAGAGCTCCTACAATGAGCAGTTCTTC
CDR3 length: 19; V gene: TRBV19; J gene: TRBJ2-1; clone size: .; D gene: TRBD2; CDR3 protein: CASTIRAGGTVSPYNEQFF; CDR3 DNA: TGTGCCAGTACTATCAGAGCGGGAGGTACAGTTAGTCCCTACAATGAGCAGTTCTTC
CDR3 length: 12; V gene: TRBV7-9; J gene: TRBJ2-7; clone size: .; D gene: .; CDR3 protein: CSSRSKGDEQYF; CDR3 DNA: TGTTCCAGCAGATCAAAAGGGGACGAGCAGTACTTC
CDR3 length: 13; V gene: TRBV30; J gene: TRBJ1-6; clone size: .; D gene: .; CDR3 protein: CAWSDRTNSPLHF; CDR3 DNA: TGTGCCTGGAGTGATAGGACAAATTCACCCCTCCACTTT
CDR3 length: 14; V gene: TRBV2; J gene: TRBJ2-1; clone size: .; D gene: .; CDR3 protein: CASSDFGGNNEQFF; CDR3 DNA: TGTGCCAGCAGTGATTTCGGGGGAAACAATGAGCAGTTCTTC
CDR3 length: 14; V gene: TRBV7-3; J gene: TRBJ2-1; clone size: .; D gene: .; CDR3 protein: CASSYSGTLTEQFF; CDR3 DNA: TGTGCCAGCTCCTACTCCGGGACACTTACTGAGCAGTTCTTC
CDR3 length: 15; V gene: TRBV2; J gene: TRBJ1-3; clone size: .; D gene: TRBD1; CDR3 protein: CASRGQGGSGNTIYF; CDR3 DNA: TGTGCCAGCAGGGGACAGGGAGGCTCTGGAAACACCATATATTTT
CDR3 length: 20; V gene: TRBV21-1; J gene: TRBJ2-3; clone size: .; D gene: .; CDR3 protein: CASSARGGAGQALSTDTQYF; CDR3 DNA: TGTGCCAGCAGCGCCCGGGGGGGGGCTGGACAGGCGTTGAGCACAGATACGCAGTATTTT
CDR3 length: 15; V gene: TRBV5-4; J gene: TRBJ1-3; clone size: .; D gene: .; CDR3 protein: CASSLYEVSGNTIYF; CDR3 DNA: TGTGCCAGCAGCTTGTACGAGGTATCAGGAAACACCATATATTTT
CDR3 length: 16; V gene: TRBV2; J gene: TRBJ2-6; clone size: .; D gene: .; CDR3 protein: CASSEDSGVGANVLTF; CDR3 DNA: TGTGCCAGCAGTGAAGATTCAGGGGTCGGGGCCAACGTCCTGACTTTC
CDR3 length: 16; V gene: TRBV2; J gene: TRBJ2-3; clone size: .; D gene: TRBD2; CDR3 protein: CASSTPGTSGGDTQYF; CDR3 DNA: TGTGCCAGCAGTACTCCCGGGACTAGCGGGGGGGATACGCAGTATTTT
CDR3 length: 15; V gene: TRBV10-3; J gene: TRBJ1-2; clone size: .; D gene: TRBD1; CDR3 protein: CAIGDRGRENYGYTF; CDR3 DNA: TGTGCCATCGGGGACAGGGGTAGAGAGAACTATGGCTACACCTTC
CDR3 length: 15; V gene: TRBV2; J gene: TRBJ1-2; clone size: .; D gene: TRBD1; CDR3 protein: CASNSPGQGKGGYTF; CDR3 DNA: TGTGCCAGCAACAGCCCGGGACAGGGTAAGGGTGGCTACACCTTC
CDR3 length: 17; V gene: TRBV5-1; J gene: TRBJ2-7; clone size: .; D gene: .; CDR3 protein: CASSLGLYRASYYEQYF; CDR3 DNA: TGCGCCAGCAGCTTGGGGTTGTACAGGGCCTCTTACTACGAGCAGTACTTC
CDR3 length: 16; V gene: TRBV7-8; J gene: TRBJ1-2; clone size: .; D gene: TRBD1; CDR3 protein: CASTNRGQGAPGGYTF; CDR3 DNA: TGTGCCAGCACCAATCGAGGTCAGGGGGCGCCGGGTGGCTACACCTTC
CDR3 length: 16; V gene: TRBV6-5; J gene: TRBJ2-1; clone size: .; D gene: TRBD1; CDR3 protein: CASRYRGTSSYNEQFF; CDR3 DNA: TGTGCCAGCAGATACAGGGGGACAAGCTCCTACAATGAGCAGTTCTTC
CDR3 length: 16; V gene: TRBV6-5; J gene: TRBJ1-5; clone size: once; D gene: .; CDR3 protein: CASSSLRGLSNQPQHF; CDR3 DNA: TGTGCCAGCAGTTCCCTCAGGGGCCTTAGCAATCAGCCCCAGCATTTT
CDR3 length: 12; V gene: TRBV29-1; J gene: TRBJ2-1; clone size: once; D gene: .; CDR3 protein: CSATTVGNEQFF; CDR3 DNA: TGCAGCGCCACGACTGTTGGGAATGAGCAGTTCTTC
CDR3 length: 16; V gene: TRBV11-2; J gene: TRBJ2-7; clone size: .; D gene: .; CDR3 protein: CASSLGLSTSQGEQYF; CDR3 DNA: TGTGCCAGCAGCTTAGGATTGTCGACTAGCCAGGGGGAGCAGTACTTC
CDR3 length: 15; V gene: TRBV5-8; J gene: TRBJ2-7; clone size: .; D gene: .; CDR3 protein: CASSLLQYRTYEQYF; CDR3 DNA: TGTGCCAGCAGCCTTTTGCAGTACCGAACCTACGAGCAGTACTTC
CDR3 length: 15; V gene: TRBV7-6; J gene: TRBJ2-1; clone size: .; D gene: TRBD2; CDR3 protein: CASSLSGGSYNEQFF; CDR3 DNA: TGTGCCAGCAGCTTAAGCGGGGGCTCCTACAATGAGCAGTTCTTC
CDR3 length: 14; V gene: TRBV6-5; J gene: TRBJ2-3; clone size: .; D gene: .; CDR3 protein: CASSAGAWIDTQYF; CDR3 DNA: TGTGCCAGCAGTGCAGGGGCCTGGATAGATACGCAGTATTTT
CDR3 length: 15; V gene: TRBV2; J gene: TRBJ1-3; clone size: .; D gene: .; CDR3 protein: CASSEREGSGNTIYF; CDR3 DNA: TGTGCCAGCAGTGAGAGGGAGGGGTCTGGAAACACCATATATTTT
CDR3 length: 14; V gene: TRBV7-6; J gene: TRBJ1-1; clone size: .; D gene: .; CDR3 protein: CASSHYGDRTEAFF; CDR3 DNA: TGTGCCAGCAGCCATTATGGAGACCGCACTGAAGCTTTCTTT
CDR3 length: 16; V gene: TRBV6-5; J gene: TRBJ2-3; clone size: .; D gene: TRBD2; CDR3 protein: CASSYSSGRAGDTQYF; CDR3 DNA: TGTGCCAGCAGTTACTCTAGCGGGAGGGCCGGGGATACGCAGTATTTT
CDR3 length: 13; V gene: TRBV5-6; J gene: TRBJ1-1; clone size: .; D gene: .; CDR3 protein: CASSLGARPEAFF; CDR3 DNA: TGTGCCAGCAGCTTGGGAGCACGCCCTGAAGCTTTCTTT
CDR3 length: 13; V gene: TRBV11-1; J gene: TRBJ2-3; clone size: few; D gene: .; CDR3 protein: CASSLAATDTQYF; CDR3 DNA: TGTGCCAGCAGCTTAGCCGCGACAGATACGCAGTATTTT
CDR3 length: 15; V gene: TRBV15; J gene: TRBJ1-2; clone size: .; D gene: TRBD1; CDR3 protein: CATSRSRDRVYGYTF; CDR3 DNA: TGTGCCACCAGCAGAAGCCGGGACAGGGTTTATGGCTACACCTTC
CDR3 length: 15; V gene: TRBV7-3; J gene: TRBJ2-1; clone size: .; D gene: TRBD2; CDR3 protein: CASSSLGGSYNEQFF; CDR3 DNA: TGTGCCAGCAGCTCCCTGGGGGGGTCCTACAATGAGCAGTTCTTC
CDR3 length: 15; V gene: TRBV10-3; J gene: TRBJ2-7; clone size: .; D gene: .; CDR3 protein: CAIRPRQDPFNEQYF; CDR3 DNA: TGTGCCATCAGACCCAGACAGGACCCATTCAACGAGCAGTACTTC
CDR3 length: 13; V gene: TRBV30; J gene: TRBJ2-3; clone size: .; D gene: .; CDR3 protein: CAWSGGGTDTQYF; CDR3 DNA: TGTGCCTGGAGTGGGGGGGGCACAGATACGCAGTATTTT
CDR3 length: 14; V gene: TRBV5-6; J gene: TRBJ2-1; clone size: once; D gene: TRBD2; CDR3 protein: CASSLGTSGGAQFF; CDR3 DNA: TGTGCCAGCAGCTTGGGGACTAGCGGGGGGGCCCAGTTCTTC
CDR3 length: 15; V gene: TRBV7-3; J gene: TRBJ2-1; clone size: .; D gene: TRBD2; CDR3 protein: CASSLTRGEVREQFF; CDR3 DNA: TGTGCCAGCAGCTTAACCCGGGGGGAGGTGCGTGAGCAGTTCTTC